This T cell receptor (beta chain) was recovered during a study of pediatric ulcerative colitis. Clones were read by immunoSEQ multiplex PCR, and TCRdb kept only the in-frame ones, dropping some. The data hold over 5,000 clones, with approximately 89% observed a single time. V was shortened by 1 base and J by 1 base, with 5 bases between the two germline ends. Per germline, CDR1 SGHTA and CDR2 FQGNSA. The CDR3 sequence is 13 residues long. This sequence was found in a girl aged 5 to 17 who was a control in a study of pediatric ulcerative colitis. Sample: blood. The rearrangement uses TRBV7-2 and TRBJ2-7; D is undetermined. The CDR3: CASSLDWSYEQYF. DNA for the CDR3: TGTGCCAGCAGCTTAGATTGGTCCTACGAGCAGTACTTC.